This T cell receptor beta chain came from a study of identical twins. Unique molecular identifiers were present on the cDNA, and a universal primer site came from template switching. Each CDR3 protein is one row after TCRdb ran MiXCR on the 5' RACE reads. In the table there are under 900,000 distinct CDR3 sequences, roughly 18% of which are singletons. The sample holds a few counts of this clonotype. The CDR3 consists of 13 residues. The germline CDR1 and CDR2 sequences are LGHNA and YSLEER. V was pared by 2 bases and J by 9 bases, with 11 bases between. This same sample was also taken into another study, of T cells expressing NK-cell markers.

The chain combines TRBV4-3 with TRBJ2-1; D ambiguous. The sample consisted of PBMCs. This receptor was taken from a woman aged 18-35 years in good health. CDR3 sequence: CASSQSVYGEQFF. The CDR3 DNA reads TGCGCCAGCAGCCAATCGGTTTATGGTGAGCAGTTCTTC.